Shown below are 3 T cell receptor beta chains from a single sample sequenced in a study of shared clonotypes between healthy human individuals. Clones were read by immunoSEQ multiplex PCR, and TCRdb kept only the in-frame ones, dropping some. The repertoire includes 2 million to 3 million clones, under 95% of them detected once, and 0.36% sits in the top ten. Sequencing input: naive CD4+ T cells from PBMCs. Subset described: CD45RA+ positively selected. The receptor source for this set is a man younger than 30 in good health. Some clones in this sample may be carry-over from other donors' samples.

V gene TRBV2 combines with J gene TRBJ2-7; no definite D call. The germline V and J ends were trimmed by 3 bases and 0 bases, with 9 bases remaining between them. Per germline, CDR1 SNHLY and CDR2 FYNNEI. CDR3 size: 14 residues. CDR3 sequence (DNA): TGTGCCAGCAGTGATCGGGCTAGCTCCTACGAGCAGTACTTC. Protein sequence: CASSDRASSYEQYF.

CDR3 DNA: TGTGCCAGCAGTTCCCCATCTGTTCTAGCGGGGGAGAGCTCCTACAATGAGCAGTTCTTC. Residues: CASSSPSVLAGESSYNEQFF. The J gene is TRBJ2-1, the V gene TRBV28; 10 bases are a match to TRBD2. V dropped 4 bases and J dropped 0; count of bases not matched to a gene: 15. CDR1 is MDHEN, CDR2 SYDVKM, per germline. This CDR3 contains 20 residues.

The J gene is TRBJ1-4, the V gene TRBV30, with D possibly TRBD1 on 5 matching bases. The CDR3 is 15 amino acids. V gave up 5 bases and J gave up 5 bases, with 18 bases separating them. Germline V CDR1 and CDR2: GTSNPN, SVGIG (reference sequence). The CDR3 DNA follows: TGTGCCTGGCGACCCCCGGGGGTAAACAATGAAAAACTGTTTTTT. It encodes CAWRPPGVNNEKLFF.